Below, 30 T cell receptor beta chains from the same sample are listed, as sequenced in a study of blood T cell repertoires in COVID-19. Libraries were prepared by immunoSEQ multiplex PCR; TCRdb keeps only in-frame clonotypes and omits some of them. The sample lists hundreds of thousands of clones; approximately 90% were seen once. Sequencing used peripheral blood. These receptors were obtained from a woman younger than 30 with acute or convalescent COVID-19.

The chain couples TRBV24-1 to TRBJ2-2, with 7 bases matching TRBD1. In germline, CDR1 is KGHDR, CDR2 SFDVKD. J lost 5 bases, V lost 7 bases, and 9 bases had no gene match. This CDR3 has 15 residues. The CDR3: CATSRKGGGTGELFF. CDR3 bases: TGTGCCACCAGCAGGAAAGGGGGCGGAACCGGGGAGCTGTTTTTT.

The genes are TRBV7-9 and TRBJ2-7; D is unclear. The V end was cut by 4 bases, the J end by 0 bases, with 4 bases between. The CDR3 runs 12 residues. In germline, CDR1 is SEHNR, CDR2 FQNEAQ (reference sequence). The CDR3 loop is CASSSSSYEQYF. Written as DNA, the CDR3 is TGTGCCAGCAGCTCGAGCTCCTACGAGCAGTACTTC.

V is TRBV27 and J is TRBJ2-2; TRBD2 matches 8 bases. The trim removed 7 bases at V and 6 bases at J, leaving 4 bases unmatched. This CDR3 contains 13 residues. The germline gives CDR1 MNHEY, CDR2 SMNVEV (reference sequence). CDR3 residues: CASMSGGPGELFF. The CDR3 DNA follows: TGTGCCAGCATGAGCGGGGGACCCGGGGAGCTGTTTTTT.

The V and J genes are TRBV6-5 and TRBJ1-1; maybe TRBD1 (6 bases). This CDR3 contains 15 residues. Germline V gene data show CDR1 as MNHEY and CDR2 as SVGAGI. Trimming shortened V by 4 bases and J by 0 bases, and 12 bases separated the two germline ends. CDR3 region: CASSLIQGMNTEAFF. The CDR3 bases are TGTGCCAGCAGTTTGATACAGGGTATGAACACTGAAGCTTTCTTT.

The rearrangement joins TRBV2 to TRBJ1-2, with 10 bases fitting TRBD1. The J segment lost 7 bases and the V segment lost 7 bases, leaving 15 bases of the junction unmatched. Germline CDR1 and CDR2: SNHLY and FYNNEI. This CDR3 spans 16 amino acids. The CDR3 nucleotides are TGTGCCAGCACCCCGACGGGACAGGGGAGAGAGGTTGGCTACACCTTC. Amino acids: CASTPTGQGREVGYTF.

The chain carries TRBV2 and TRBJ1-2, with 12 bases matching TRBD1. V shed 6 bases, J shed 6 bases, and the junction held 5 bases outside the gene matches. The germline V gene has CDR1 SNHLY and CDR2 FYNNEI. The CDR3 runs to 14 residues. CDR3 in amino acids: CASRRDRGPHGYTF. Written as DNA, the CDR3 is TGTGCCAGCAGGAGGGACAGGGGGCCTCATGGCTACACCTTC.

A single count supports this clone. The CDR3 protein is CASSLREETEAFF. The CDR3 region has the DNA TGTGCCAGCAGCTTAAGGGAGGAAACTGAAGCTTTCTTT. The chain couples TRBV6-5 to TRBJ1-1; D remains unclear. V dropped 6 bases and J dropped 5 bases, with 13 bases sitting between them. The CDR3 totals 13 residues. From germline, CDR1 is MNHEY and CDR2 SVGAGI.

This clone was recorded once. The J gene is TRBJ1-5, the V gene TRBV7-8; D remains unclear. V gave up 2 bases and J gave up 4 bases, with 6 bases separating them. This CDR3 comprises 13 residues. Germline V gene lookup returns CDR1 SGHVS and CDR2 FQNEAQ. The CDR3 reads CASSLPGNQPQHF. CDR3 coding DNA: TGTGCCAGCAGCTTACCGGGTAATCAGCCCCAGCATTTT.

The rearrangement joins TRBV21-1 to TRBJ2-7; the listed D gene, TRBD2, was not tested against the DNA. TRBV21-1 counts as a pseudogene. This CDR3 contains 11 residues. The chain's CDR3 is CASSFGYEQYF. Written as DNA, the CDR3 is TGTGCCAGCAGTTTCGGTTACGAGCAGTACTTC.

The V and J genes are TRBV9 and TRBJ2-1; a possible D gene is TRBD2 (5 bases). The germline V gene encodes CDR1 SGDLS and CDR2 YYNGEE. V lost 2 bases and J lost 4, with 7 bases in between. This CDR3 is 13 amino acids long. The CDR3 loop is CASSVEAYNEQFF. In DNA form, the CDR3 reads TGTGCCAGCAGCGTGGAGGCATACAATGAGCAGTTCTTC.

This clone came up once. The chain has TRBV7-9 and TRBJ2-3; TRBD1 might be the D (5 bases). Trimming took off 5 bases at V and 2 bases at J, with 14 bases between the two ends. This CDR3 has 15 residues. CDR1 and CDR2 from the germline V gene are SEHNR and FQNEAQ (reference sequence). CDR3 DNA sequence: TGTGCCAGCAGCCCCCAGGGTCAGAACACAGATACGCAGTATTTT. Translation: CASSPQGQNTDTQYF.

The chain carries TRBV5-1 and TRBJ1-2, with TRBD1 matching over 8 bases. CDR3 length: 11 amino acids. Germline V gene lookup returns CDR1 SGHRS and CDR2 YFSETQ. V was pared by 4 bases and J by 12 bases, with 5 bases of the junction left unmatched. The CDR3 DNA reads as TGCGCCAGCAGCAGCGACAGGGGTAACACCTTC. Amino acids: CASSSDRGNTF.

The chain carries TRBV19 and TRBJ1-1, with a tentative D call TRBD1 (5 bases). The CDR3 is 14 residues long. Trimming stripped 7 bases from V and 3 bases from J, with 15 bases between. Germline assignment: CDR1 LNHDA and CDR2 SQIVND (reference sequence). The CDR3 reads CASKEGPGDTEAFF. The CDR3 DNA reads TGTGCCAGTAAGGAGGGACCGGGGGACACTGAAGCTTTCTTT. The full variable domain, completed using reference TRBV19 and TRBJ1-1, is DGGITQSPKYLFRKEGQNVTLSCEQNLNHDAMYWYRQDPGQGLRLIYYSQIVNDFQKGDIAEGYSVSREKKESFPLTVTSAQKNPTAFYLCASKEGPGDTEAFFGQGTRLTVV.

The V call is TRBV9, the J call TRBJ1-4; D remains ambiguous. CDR1 SGDLS and CDR2 YYNGEE come from the germline V gene. The CDR3 spans 16 residues. V lost 4 bases, J lost 6 bases, and 19 bases lay in between. This CDR3 is CASSPGPGGLDEKLFF. For the CDR3, the DNA is TGTGCCAGCAGCCCCGGACCAGGAGGGCTGGATGAAAAACTGTTTTTT.

CDR3 coding DNA: TGTGCCAGCTCCTTGGCGCGGGGTAACACTGAAGCTTTCTTT. This translates into CASSLARGNTEAFF. The chain couples TRBV7-8 to TRBJ1-1; D gene unclear. Trimming removed 8 bases from V and 2 bases from J, with 15 bases in between. CDR1 is SGHVS and CDR2 is FQNEAQ in the germline V gene. This CDR3 spans 14 amino acids.

The chain joins TRBV7-9 to TRBJ2-1; TRBD2 matches 14 bases. Germline CDR1 is SEHNR and CDR2 is FQNEAQ (reference sequence). V was pared by 4 bases and J by 0 bases, with 2 bases of the junction left unmatched. CDR3 length: 17 amino acids. The CDR3 spells CASSSGLAGGSYNEQFF. Written as DNA, the CDR3 is TGTGCCAGCAGCTCCGGACTAGCGGGGGGCTCCTACAATGAGCAGTTCTTC.

The chain is built from TRBV9 and TRBJ1-2; D perhaps matches TRBD1 (6 bases). Germline CDR1 SGDLS, CDR2 YYNGEE. The CDR3 totals 16 residues. V lost 4 bases and J lost 4, with 20 bases in between. The CDR3: CASSFGGAMGTYGYTF. DNA of the CDR3: TGTGCCAGCAGCTTCGGGGGGGCCATGGGGACCTATGGCTACACCTTC.

The chain carries TRBV30 and TRBJ2-1; 7 nucleotides align to TRBD2. V shed 3 bases and J 7 bases; nucleotides not matched to a gene: 6. This CDR3 region has 13 residues. The germline gives CDR1 GTSNPN, CDR2 SVGIG (reference sequence). CDR3 coding DNA: TGTGCCTGGAGCCGGGCGGGGGAGAATGAGCAGTTCTTC. Translating gives CAWSRAGENEQFF.

This clone came up a few times. This chain joins TRBV7-2 and TRBJ1-5, with a weak D call TRBD1 (5 bases). Trimming left V 1 base short and J 9 bases short, with 16 bases between. Germline CDR1 is SGHTA and CDR2 is FQGNSA. The CDR3 is made up of 15 amino acids. The CDR3: CASSLDREPRGPQHF. The CDR3 region has the DNA TGTGCCAGCAGCTTAGACCGGGAGCCTAGGGGGCCCCAGCATTTT.

This chain links TRBV7-9 with TRBJ1-1; D is undetermined. CDR3 length: 18 amino acids. From germline, CDR1 is SEHNR and CDR2 FQNEAQ (reference sequence). The V gene lost 3 bases and the J gene lost 7 bases, with 27 bases spanning the gap. The chain's CDR3 is CASSFVPRALGEGLEAFF. The CDR3 DNA is TGTGCCAGCAGCTTTGTACCTCGGGCATTGGGAGAAGGACTTGAAGCTTTCTTT.

The chain links TRBV2 to TRBJ1-2, with 9 positions matching TRBD1. The V gene's germline CDR1 is SNHLY and CDR2 FYNNEI. This CDR3 comprises 15 residues. Trimming took 7 bases from V and 8 from J; bases not matched to a gene: 14. CDR3 protein: CASNGDRAWTGGYTF. In DNA, the CDR3 is TGTGCCAGCAATGGGGACAGGGCGTGGACGGGGGGCTACACCTTC.

As for this clone: This specimen includes other DNA sequences encoding the same CDR3. The V gene is TRBV9, the J gene TRBJ2-7, with 7 bases lining up with TRBD2. The germline gives CDR1 SGDLS, CDR2 YYNGEE. Germline trimming cut 0 bases from V and 3 bases from J; bases unmatched to any gene: 3. This CDR3 has 14 amino acids. DNA for the CDR3: TGTGCCAGCAGCGTAGGAGGCGGGGGCTACGAGCAGTACTTC. Encoded protein: CASSVGGGGYEQYF.

The rearrangement uses TRBV19 and TRBJ2-7, with 8 bases that match TRBD1. V trimming: 5 bases; J trimming: 2 bases; junction bases outside the gene matches: 8. CDR1 and CDR2 from the germline V gene are LNHDA and SQIVND (reference sequence). This CDR3 is 15 amino acids long. CDR3 region: CASSDGQGVAYEQYF. DNA of the CDR3: TGTGCCAGTAGTGACGGACAGGGTGTCGCCTACGAGCAGTACTTC.

This rearrangement joins TRBV19 to TRBJ1-2; TRBD1 aligns across 8 bases. The V and J ends lost 7 bases and 8 bases, in that order; junction bases with no gene match: 18. This CDR3 comprises 16 residues. In germline, CDR1 is LNHDA, CDR2 SQIVND (reference sequence). The CDR3 protein is CASKGGLGQGQGGYTF. The CDR3 DNA is TGTGCCAGTAAAGGGGGTCTTGGACAGGGACAAGGCGGCTACACCTTC.

In this sample, this clone turned up once. The chain combines TRBV27 with TRBJ1-4; D gene ambiguous. Germline assignment: CDR1 MNHEY and CDR2 SMNVEV (reference sequence). Deletions cut 7 bases from V and 0 bases from J, with 9 bases between. There are 14 residues in the CDR3. The CDR3 sequence: CASKSSATNEKLFF. As DNA, the CDR3 is TGTGCCAGCAAGAGTAGTGCAACTAATGAAAAACTGTTTTTT.

The rearrangement links TRBV19 to TRBJ1-1; D gene ambiguous. Germline assignment: CDR1 LNHDA and CDR2 SQIVND (reference sequence). V lost 6 bases and J 4 bases, leaving 21 bases between the germline ends. CDR3 length: 16 residues. DNA for the CDR3: TGTGCCAGTAGCTTAACCGGCAGCCGGCGGGGCACTGAAGCTTTCTTT. Residues: CASSLTGSRRGTEAFF.

There are many counts of this clone. V usage is TRBV4-2 and J usage is TRBJ2-2, with 9 bases aligning to TRBD1. V gave up 4 bases and J gave up 6 bases; unmatched junction bases: 12. CDR1 and CDR2 from the germline V gene are LGHNA and YNFKEQ. The CDR3 is made up of 17 amino acids. In DNA form, the CDR3 reads TGTGCCAGCAGCCCAACTACTAGACAGGGGGATTCCGGGGAGCTGTTTTTT. Amino acid sequence: CASSPTTRQGDSGELFF.

This sequence joins TRBV24-1 and TRBJ1-1; D is unresolved. The CDR3 is 16 amino acids. Germline V gene data show CDR1 as KGHDR and CDR2 as SFDVKD. Between the trimmed V and J ends, which lost 3 bases and 0 bases, there was a span of 13 bases. The CDR3 region has the DNA TGTGCCACCAGTGATCGCCGTGCCGGGGTGAACACTGAAGCTTTCTTT. As protein: CATSDRRAGVNTEAFF.

This chain connects TRBV7-2 to TRBJ2-7, with 10 bases matching TRBD2. Looked up from germline, CDR1 is SGHTA and CDR2 is FQGNSA. Germline trimming cut 4 bases from V and 3 bases from J; bases unmatched to any gene: 6. The CDR3 covers 15 residues. CDR3 residues: CASSSTSGSNYEQYF. The CDR3 nucleotides read TGTGCCAGCAGCTCGACTAGCGGGTCGAACTACGAGCAGTACTTC.

J is TRBJ1-4 and V is TRBV29-1; D is uncertain. V lost 1 base, J lost 5 bases, and 8 bases lay in between. The CDR3 is 13 residues long. The germline gives CDR1 SQVTM, CDR2 ANQGSEA. The DNA of the CDR3 is TGCAGCGTTGAAGTGGCAGGAAATGAAAAACTGTTTTTT. It specifies CSVEVAGNEKLFF.